This record looks at one T cell receptor beta chain sequence and its context. Its antigen remains unknown. These data belong to a study of glioma-infiltrating T cells. Germline CDR1 is SGHTA and CDR2 is FQGNSA. The CDR3 runs to 11 residues. V gave up 5 bases and J gave up 8 bases, with 7 bases separating them. Findings and limits, study-wide: Non-neoplastic patients had below-expected tissue-blood divergence, while all gliomas exceeded expectation. Only very few CDR3 sequences appeared in both tissue and blood.

Using RNA template, CDR3s of TCR alpha and beta were amplified with iRepertoire arm-PCR. For one-step reverse transcription and amplification, roughly 95-400 ng of tissue mRNA or PBMC total RNA was used. Using its own MiXCR run on the multiplex PCR reads, TCRdb lists one record per CDR3 protein. Of fewer than 200,000 distinct CDR3 sequences detected, roughly a third appear once; the ten largest clones hold 20% to 25%. The receptor's source is a human donor with low-grade glioma or glioblastoma, undergoing nonglioma brain surgery, or in good health (not recorded which). The rearrangement links TRBV7-2 to TRBJ2-1, with D uncertain. Sequenced sample: glioma tissue, nonneoplastic brain tissue, or PBMCs (not recorded which). CDR3 amino acids: CASSDRYEQFF. In nucleotides, the CDR3 is TGTGCCAGCAGCGACCGCTATGAGCAGTTCTTC.